These T cell receptor beta chains were read from a single sample in a study of shared clonotypes between healthy human individuals. Here immunoSEQ multiplex PCR was the method, and the copy in TCRdb shows in-frame clones only, minus some. The sample holds about 300,000 clones, around two thirds seen once. The sample was memory CD4+ T cells sorted from blood. The receptors shown here come from a man under 40 in good health. The conserved cysteine and the conserved F or W are not part of the CDR3 here. Each record gives: V gene, J gene, CDR3 protein.

TRBV19	TRBJ2-2	ASSLLAGDTGELF
TRBV5-4	TRBJ2-3	ASSFRGNTQY
TRBV5-1	TRBJ2-5	ASSFYGGQETQY
TRBV5-1	TRBJ1-2	ASSLGQGTGYT
TRBV7-4	TRBJ2-1	ASSLVASPVPNEHNEQF
TRBV4-3	TRBJ2-3	ASSQGGGHTDTQY
TRBV5-1	TRBJ1-2	ASSGQSNYGYT
TRBV7-2	TRBJ1-1	ASTEGQGWNMNTEAF
TRBV7-3	TRBJ2-7	ASSLPPDRENEQY
TRBV5-1	TRBJ2-3	ASSPPGFSTTDTQY
TRBV5-1	TRBJ2-3	ASSLEGTDTQY
TRBV11-3	TRBJ1-1	ASSERTAMNTEAF
TRBV5-6	TRBJ1-1	ASSSILDSDTEAF
TRBV18	TRBJ2-7	ASSQNAGDGYEQY
TRBV6-6	TRBJ2-5	ASREPGGRETQY
TRBV11-1	TRBJ2-1	ASSLGQGAYYNEQF
TRBV5-6	TRBJ2-1	ASSLSGPGGNEQF
TRBV28	TRBJ2-5	ASTSDRAEEETQY
TRBV7-7	TRBJ2-1	ASSSGQYNEQF
TRBV25-1	TRBJ2-6	ASTGSGANVLT
TRBV21-1	TRBJ2-1	ASSKQGWGGPPYNEQF
TRBV5-1	TRBJ2-2	ASSSSGTGRTGELF
TRBV2	TRBJ1-4	ASAGLTNEKLF
TRBV5-1	TRBJ1-5	ASSYRVGQPQH
TRBV5-8	TRBJ2-5	ASSAVGVTQY
TRBV27	TRBJ2-5	ASSQQGDETQY
TRBV5-4	TRBJ2-7	ASSLGGAGDTYEQY
TRBV5-5	TRBJ2-7	ASSPGTGLEQY
TRBV18	TRBJ2-7	ASSPTWDRTYEQY
TRBV10-3	TRBJ1-2	AISQTTGGSNYGYT
TRBV19	TRBJ1-5	ATLLKGGLNQPQH
TRBV5-4	TRBJ2-7	ASSLVGYEQY
TRBV5-1	TRBJ2-7	ASSGGTSGSVYEQY
TRBV11-2	TRBJ2-3	ASSLKLAGGGGTDTQY
TRBV7-2	TRBJ1-4	ASSPGQGGNEKLF
TRBV6-1	TRBJ1-2	ASSPEGQGWGYT